The rows below give T cell receptor beta chains drawn from one sample of a study of T cells in Graves' hyperthyroidism and ophthalmopathy. MiXCR, run by TCRdb on the multiplex PCR reads, gives a single entry per CDR3 protein. The data contain 300,000 to 400,000 distinct CDR3 sequences, approximately 15% of them singletons. Sequences were obtained from blood. The receptors shown here come from a woman in her sixties with Graves' hyperthyroidism. The conserved cysteine and the conserved F or W are not part of the CDR3 here. The order of the fields is clone size, V gene, CDR3 protein. Not all rows give a size; the values are once, few, many and, for expanded clones, a class.

abundance: many
v_gene: TRBV20-1
CDR3aa: SARMAGTRFQETQY

abundance: few
v_gene: TRBV29-1
CDR3aa: SVEEVGWNTEAF

abundance: many
v_gene: TRBV6-1
CDR3aa: ASSSAAGGNTEAF

abundance: many
v_gene: TRBV12-3/TRBV12-4
CDR3aa: ASSLTEYEQY

abundance: many
v_gene: TRBV28
CDR3aa: ASRGTGENYGYT

abundance: few
v_gene: TRBV6-2/TRBV6-3
CDR3aa: ASSDLGTSGTDTQY

abundance: many
v_gene: TRBV24-1
CDR3aa: ATSDLEPSGTDTQY

abundance: -
v_gene: TRBV10-3
CDR3aa: AISESSSGSNTGELF

abundance: many
v_gene: TRBV2
CDR3aa: ASSDYEGAAF

abundance: -
v_gene: TRBV7-9
CDR3aa: ASSLGSGWLDTEAF

abundance: many
v_gene: TRBV5-1
CDR3aa: ASSLDTEAF

abundance: many
v_gene: TRBV18
CDR3aa: ASSQETGGAGAF

abundance: many
v_gene: TRBV11-3
CDR3aa: ASSLGRRATGELF

abundance: few
v_gene: TRBV7-9
CDR3aa: ASSIAGMQETQY

abundance: many
v_gene: TRBV2
CDR3aa: ASSQMTSGRETQY

abundance: many
v_gene: TRBV20-1
CDR3aa: SARGERVSEQF

abundance: -
v_gene: TRBV4-1
CDR3aa: ASSQVGGTGEGGTQY

abundance: -
v_gene: TRBV19
CDR3aa: ASKISGLAKNIQY

abundance: few
v_gene: TRBV7-9
CDR3aa: ASSRPRYEASSYNEQF

abundance: once
v_gene: TRBV28
CDR3aa: ATKPGTGALEQY

abundance: many
v_gene: TRBV11-2
CDR3aa: ASSLTSGNYGGYEQY

abundance: many
v_gene: TRBV9
CDR3aa: ASSPLGLAGGSEQY

abundance: many
v_gene: TRBV6-1
CDR3aa: ASSEVASGSYEQY

abundance: few
v_gene: TRBV19
CDR3aa: ASKRTGEETQY

abundance: few
v_gene: TRBV5-1
CDR3aa: ASSLGAEQETQY

abundance: many
v_gene: TRBV12-3/TRBV12-4
CDR3aa: ASSPPRGGPYNEQF

abundance: many
v_gene: TRBV6-2/TRBV6-3
CDR3aa: ASRPPGLKGDEQF

abundance: -
v_gene: TRBV15
CDR3aa: ATSRGVPQDYGYT

abundance: few
v_gene: TRBV12-3/TRBV12-4
CDR3aa: ASSPVNSYNEQF

abundance: few
v_gene: TRBV4-2
CDR3aa: ASSQAGVQY

abundance: few
v_gene: TRBV30
CDR3aa: AWARGHFSYEQY

abundance: -
v_gene: TRBV15
CDR3aa: ATSRDLASGNEQF

abundance: -
v_gene: TRBV7-9
CDR3aa: ASSLDPGLAGLYNEQF

abundance: -
v_gene: TRBV10-3
CDR3aa: AISAQGAGGANVLT

abundance: many
v_gene: TRBV6-1
CDR3aa: ASSDFLGGQETQY

abundance: -
v_gene: TRBV6-1
CDR3aa: ASSRTRGLEQY

abundance: many
v_gene: TRBV5-1
CDR3aa: ASSTVRGGVYEQY

abundance: -
v_gene: TRBV9
CDR3aa: ASLLGGDRTGELF

abundance: many
v_gene: TRBV5-6
CDR3aa: ASRGVTVARNEQF

abundance: many
v_gene: TRBV5-5
CDR3aa: ASSQNREETQY

abundance: many
v_gene: TRBV12-3/TRBV12-4
CDR3aa: ASGTSGCYEQF

abundance: -
v_gene: TRBV12-5
CDR3aa: ASGFRQGKETQY

abundance: -
v_gene: TRBV28
CDR3aa: ASSSESSGRVKTQY